This T cell receptor (beta chain) is drawn from a study of T cell repertoires in cytomegalovirus infection. The CDR3 runs 15 residues. Germline V gene sequence: CDR1 DFQATT, CDR2 SNEGSKA (reference sequence). V shed 1 base and J shed 3 bases, with 16 bases lying between them. This clonotype showed up just a few times. Its antigen is not known. TCRdb redid the calling of the reads with MiXCR, one entry per CDR3 protein. The sample yields some 100,000 distinct CDR3 sequences, about 28% seen once. The clonotype originates from a human donor in good health (CMV status not recorded). Some clones in this sample may be carry-over from other donors' samples. Material: CD8+ T cells from cultured PBMCs, obtained from culture after CMV antigen stimulation. The chain couples TRBV20-1 to TRBJ2-7; weak D call: TRBD1 (5 bases). The CDR3 nucleotides are TGCAGTGCTAGAGGTTACCAGACAGCGCTCTACGAGCAGTACTTC. Translating gives CSARGYQTALYEQYF.